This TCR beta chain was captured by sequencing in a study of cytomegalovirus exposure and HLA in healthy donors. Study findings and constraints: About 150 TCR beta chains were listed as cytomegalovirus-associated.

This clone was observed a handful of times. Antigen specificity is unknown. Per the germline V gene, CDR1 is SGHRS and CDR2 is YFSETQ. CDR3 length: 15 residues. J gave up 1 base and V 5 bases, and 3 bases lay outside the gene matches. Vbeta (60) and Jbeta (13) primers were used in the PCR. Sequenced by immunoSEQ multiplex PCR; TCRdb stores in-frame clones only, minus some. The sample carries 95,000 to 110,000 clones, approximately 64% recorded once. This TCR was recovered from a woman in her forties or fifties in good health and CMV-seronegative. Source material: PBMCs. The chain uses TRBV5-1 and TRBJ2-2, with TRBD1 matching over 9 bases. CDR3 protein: CASSSGQGNTGELFF. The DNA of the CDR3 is TGCGCCAGCAGTTCGGGACAGGGGAACACCGGGGAGCTGTTTTTT.